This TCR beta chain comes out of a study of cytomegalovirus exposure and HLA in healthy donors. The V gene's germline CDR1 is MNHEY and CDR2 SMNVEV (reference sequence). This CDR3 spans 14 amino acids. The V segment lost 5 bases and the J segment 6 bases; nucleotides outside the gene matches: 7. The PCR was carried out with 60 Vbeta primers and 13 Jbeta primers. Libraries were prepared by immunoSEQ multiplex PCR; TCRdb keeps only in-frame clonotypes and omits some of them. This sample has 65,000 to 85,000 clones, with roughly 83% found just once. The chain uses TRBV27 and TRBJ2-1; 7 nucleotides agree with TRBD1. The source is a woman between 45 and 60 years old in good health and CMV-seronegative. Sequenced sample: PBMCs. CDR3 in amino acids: CASSPRDSSNEQFF. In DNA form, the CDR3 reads TGTGCCAGCAGTCCCCGGGACAGCAGCAATGAGCAGTTCTTC.